Listed below are T cell receptor beta chains from one sample, sequenced in a study of shared clonotypes between healthy human individuals. Repertoires were generated with immunoSEQ multiplex PCR, while TCRdb's copy carries only in-frame clones and drops some. The sample includes 1,400,000 or so clones, approximately 98.5% of them seen just once. The source material was naive CD4+ T cells sorted from blood. Source of these receptors: a man younger than 40 in good health. The CDR3 runs from the conserved cysteine through the conserved F or W. A D gene is named only where the DNA matches it firmly. Expanded clones are given a class, and other clones once, few, many or no size at all.

clone size | J gene | V gene | D gene | CDR3 protein | CDR3 DNA
once | TRBJ1-3 | TRBV6-1 | TRBD1 | CASSVWDRRASSGNTIYF | TGTGCCAGCAGTGTTTGGGACAGGAGGGCAAGCTCTGGAAACACCATATATTTT
NA | TRBJ2-3 | TRBV2 | NA | CASIPGEDTQYF | TGTGCCAGCATCCCAGGGGAGGATACGCAGTATTTT
NA | TRBJ2-1 | TRBV5-1 | TRBD2 | CASSRRTSSSYNEQFF | TGCGCCAGCAGCAGGAGGACTAGTAGCTCCTACAATGAGCAGTTCTTC
NA | TRBJ2-7 | TRBV10-3 | TRBD2 | CAISEGAGGTYEQYF | TGTGCCATCAGTGAAGGGGCGGGAGGCACCTACGAGCAGTACTTC
NA | TRBJ2-2 | TRBV9 | TRBD1 | CASSQRAGQGAGGELFF | TGTGCCAGCAGCCAAAGAGCAGGACAGGGGGCCGGCGGGGAGCTGTTTTTT
NA | TRBJ2-7 | TRBV7-9 | NA | CASSPTVARSYEQYF | TGTGCCAGCAGCCCGACGGTTGCTAGATCCTACGAGCAGTACTTC
NA | TRBJ2-4 | TRBV11-2 | NA | CASSLERANIQYF | TGTGCCAGCAGCTTAGAAAGGGCGAACATTCAGTACTTC
once | TRBJ2-5 | TRBV7-3 | NA | CASSPATGETQYF | TGTGCCAGCAGCCCTGCGACGGGAGAGACCCAGTACTTC
NA | TRBJ2-3 | TRBV5-1 | NA | CASSGSPGASDTQYF | TGCGCCAGCAGCGGAAGCCCGGGAGCATCGGATACGCAGTATTTT
NA | TRBJ1-2 | TRBV7-2 | TRBD1 | CASSSGQVIGSYGYTF | TGTGCCAGCAGCTCGGGACAGGTGATCGGAAGCTATGGCTACACCTTC
NA | TRBJ1-4 | TRBV6-1 | TRBD1 | CASSKRQGTNEKLFF | TGTGCCAGCAGTAAGAGACAGGGGACTAATGAAAAACTGTTTTTT
once | TRBJ1-1 | TRBV5-4 | TRBD1 | CASSLLSGTDDNTEAFF | TGTGCCAGCAGCCTGCTATCCGGGACAGATGACAACACTGAAGCTTTCTTT
once | TRBJ2-7 | TRBV28 | NA | CASSALYEQYF | TGTGCCAGCAGTGCCCTCTACGAGCAGTACTTC
NA | TRBJ2-7 | TRBV27 | NA | CASSLSSLRAYEQYF | TGTGCCAGCAGTTTATCCAGCCTAAGGGCCTACGAGCAGTACTTC
NA | TRBJ1-1 | TRBV6-6 | NA | CASSYSNSNTEAFF | TGTGCCAGCAGTTACTCGAATTCGAACACTGAAGCTTTCTTT
NA | TRBJ1-3 | TRBV27 | NA | CASSLTGMGNTIYF | TGTGCCAGCAGTTTGACTGGGATGGGAAACACCATATATTTT
NA | TRBJ2-7 | TRBV7-2 | NA | CASSLALIRGPYEQYF | TGTGCCAGCAGCTTAGCCCTAATCCGGGGTCCCTACGAGCAGTACTTC
NA | TRBJ1-1 | TRBV6-1 | TRBD1 | CASRGTGGNTEAFF | TGTGCCAGCAGGGGGACAGGGGGGAACACTGAAGCTTTCTTT
NA | TRBJ1-5 | TRBV18 | TRBD1 | CASSPRGTGSYSNQPQHF | TGTGCCAGCTCACCTAGAGGGACAGGATCTTATAGCAATCAGCCCCAGCATTTT
NA | TRBJ2-2 | TRBV28 | TRBD1 | CASSLNGQGPVTGELFF | TGTGCCAGCAGTTTAAACGGACAGGGTCCAGTCACCGGGGAGCTGTTTTTT
NA | TRBJ2-7 | TRBV4-1 | NA | CASSHPPEGNEQYF | TGCGCCAGCAGCCACCCCCCCGAGGGTAACGAGCAGTACTTC
NA | TRBJ2-7 | TRBV27 | TRBD2 | CASSPLRGRREQYF | TGTGCCAGCAGCCCCCTTCGCGGGAGACGCGAGCAGTACTTC
NA | TRBJ2-2 | TRBV9 | TRBD2 | CASSPGGGTGELFF | TGTGCCAGCAGCCCCGGGGGGGGGACCGGGGAGCTGTTTTTT
NA | TRBJ2-7 | TRBV5-6 | TRBD1 | CASSLGQSYEQYF | TGTGCCAGCAGCCTGGGACAGTCCTACGAGCAGTACTTC
NA | TRBJ1-2 | TRBV19 | NA | CASSILTNGGYTF | TGTGCCAGTAGTATTCTTACAAATGGGGGCTACACCTTC
NA | TRBJ2-3 | TRBV28 | NA | CASRDLARLTDTRYF | TGTGCCAGCAGAGACCTAGCGCGACTCACAGATACGCGGTATTTT
NA | TRBJ2-7 | TRBV19 | NA | CASRRTGGTYEQYF | TGTGCCAGTAGACGGACAGGAGGGACCTACGAGCAGTACTTC